These 20 T cell receptor beta chains came from one sample sequenced in a study of blood T cell repertoires in COVID-19. Some clones are missing from TCRdb's copy, which holds only in-frame ones; the method was immunoSEQ multiplex PCR. The sample lists about 270,000 clones; around 93% were seen once. Sequenced material: PBMCs or T cells enriched from blood (not recorded which). The receptor source for this set is a man aged 35 to 55 who had been exposed to COVID-19.

CDR3 bases: TGTGCCAGCAGCTTTACACAGGATCAGCCCCAGCATTTT. This gives the protein CASSFTQDQPQHF. The rearrangement uses TRBV7-9 and TRBJ1-5; TRBD1 might be the D (5 bases). Between the trimmed V and J ends, which lost 3 bases and 5 bases, there was a span of 8 bases. CDR1 and CDR2 (germline): SEHNR, FQNEAQ (reference sequence). CDR3 length equals 13 residues.

The chain carries TRBV5-1 and TRBJ1-6; 9 nucleotides line up with TRBD1. The CDR3 sequence is 16 residues long. The trim removed 4 bases at V and 6 bases at J, leaving 8 bases unmatched. Germline assignment: CDR1 SGHRS and CDR2 YFSETQ. The CDR3 reads CASSVGQGRRNSPLHF. In DNA form, the CDR3 reads TGCGCCAGCAGCGTTGGACAGGGGCGGCGTAATTCACCCCTCCACTTT.

This chain joins TRBV12-5 and TRBJ2-1; 7 positions match TRBD2. The CDR3 has 16 residues. The V gene end was trimmed by 1 base and the J gene end by 5 bases; junction bases not matched to a gene: 8. The V gene's germline CDR1 is LGHNT and CDR2 FRNRAP. The CDR3 sequence is CASGLASGRANNEQFF. In DNA form, the CDR3 reads TGTGCTAGTGGTTTGGCTTCTGGGAGGGCTAACAATGAGCAGTTCTTC. The variable domain in full, completed from reference TRBV12-5 and TRBJ2-1, reads DARVTQTPRHKVTEMGQEVTMRCQPILGHNTVFWYRQTMMQGLELLAYFRNRAPLDDSGMPKDRFSAEMPDATLATLKIQPSEPRDSAVYFCASGLASGRANNEQFFGPGTRLTVL.

The rearrangement joins TRBV7-9 to TRBJ1-1; D call uncertain. V gave up 2 bases and J gave up 7 bases, with 11 bases separating them. CDR1 is SEHNR, CDR2 FQNEAQ, per germline (reference sequence). This CDR3 region has 13 residues. The CDR3 protein is CASSLLERIEAFF. CDR3 in DNA: TGTGCCAGCAGCTTATTGGAGCGTATTGAAGCTTTCTTT.

V gene TRBV28 combines with J gene TRBJ1-4; 9 bases are shared with TRBD1. With 1 base clipped from V and 11 bases from J, the junction kept 11 bases outside the gene matches. The germline V gene encodes CDR1 MDHEN and CDR2 SYDVKM. This CDR3 is built from 16 residues. CDR3 loop: CASSLSAGTGLKKLFF. For the CDR3, the DNA is TGTGCCAGCAGTTTATCGGCCGGGACAGGGTTAAAGAAACTGTTTTTT.

The chain couples TRBV19 to TRBJ1-2; 7 positions agree with TRBD1. CDR3 size: 13 residues. The V segment lost 3 bases and the J segment 4 bases; nucleotides outside the gene matches: 2. Germline-derived CDR1 and CDR2 are LNHDA and SQIVND (reference sequence). The CDR3 region has the DNA TGTGCCAGTAGTATGGGACAGTTCTATGGCTACACCTTC. It specifies CASSMGQFYGYTF.

V gene TRBV6-5 combines with J gene TRBJ2-7, with 7 nucleotides matching TRBD2. The CDR3 consists of 13 residues. V shed 4 bases, J shed 2 bases, and the junction held 2 bases outside the gene matches. Per germline, CDR1 MNHEY and CDR2 SVGAGI. The CDR3 nucleotides are TGTGCCAGCAGTTCCGGGACTACCTACGAGCAGTACTTC. Translated: CASSSGTTYEQYF.

The J gene is TRBJ1-4, the V gene TRBV9; the D is unclear. In germline, CDR1 is SGDLS, CDR2 YYNGEE. Trimming took 4 bases from V and 8 from J, leaving 15 bases between them. This CDR3 contains 14 residues. This chain's CDR3 is CASSNSIVPEKLFF. The CDR3, as DNA: TGTGCCAGCAGCAACTCCATAGTTCCGGAAAAACTGTTTTTT.

The V gene is TRBV25-1, the J gene TRBJ1-2, with 8 bases matching TRBD1. V lost 2 bases to trimming and J lost 1 base; unmatched junction nucleotides: 6. The germline gives CDR1 MGHDK, CDR2 SYGVNS. The CDR3 is 16 residues long. The CDR3 reads CASSEDRGYDNYGYTF. The CDR3 DNA follows: TGTGCCAGCAGTGAAGACAGGGGCTATGATAACTATGGCTACACCTTC.

The chain recombines TRBV28 with TRBJ2-1; TRBD2 is a possible D gene (6 bases). Per the germline V gene, CDR1 is MDHEN and CDR2 is SYDVKM. The germline V and J ends were trimmed by 7 bases and 9 bases, with 22 bases remaining between them. The CDR3 spans 15 residues. CDR3 protein: CASIRKGLGGIEQFF. CDR3 in DNA: TGTGCCAGCATTCGTAAAGGACTGGGGGGAATTGAGCAGTTCTTC.

V is TRBV9 and J is TRBJ2-7; 11 nucleotides align to TRBD2. Germline values: CDR1 SGDLS, CDR2 YYNGEE. This CDR3 comprises 17 residues. Trimming took 0 bases from V and 3 from J; bases not matched to a gene: 8. The CDR3 loop is CASSVVDSGRDGYEQYF. Written as DNA, the CDR3 is TGTGCCAGCAGCGTAGTGGATAGCGGGAGGGACGGCTACGAGCAGTACTTC.

Written as DNA, the CDR3 is TGTGCCAGCAGGCACGACAGGGGGCCCTATGGCTACACCTTC. It codes for CASRHDRGPYGYTF. The chain has TRBV28 and TRBJ1-2; TRBD1 matches 10 bases. The CDR3 sequence is 14 residues long. The germline V gene encodes CDR1 MDHEN and CDR2 SYDVKM. J gave up 4 bases and V 6 bases, and 5 bases lay outside the gene matches.

The chain is built from TRBV7-9 and TRBJ1-1, with 8 bases lining up with TRBD1. Germline lookup yields CDR1 SEHNR and CDR2 FQNEAQ (reference sequence). The CDR3 loop spans 13 amino acids. CDR3 in amino acids: CLTGQGQNTEAFF. CDR3 coding DNA: TGTCTCACCGGACAGGGCCAGAACACTGAAGCTTTCTTT.

V is TRBV21-1 and J is TRBJ2-2; the table gives TRBD2 as D, unverified against the DNA. TRBV21-1 is a documented pseudogene. There are 16 residues in the CDR3. CDR3 in DNA: TGTGCCAGCAGCAAATACCGAGCGGTTGGGACCGGGGAGCTGTTTTTT. Amino acid sequence: CASSKYRAVGTGELFF.

V and J are TRBV7-9 and TRBJ1-5; D is ambiguous. The CDR3 loop spans 13 amino acids. Deletions cut 3 bases from V and 10 bases from J, with 13 bases between. Germline V lookup: CDR1 SEHNR, CDR2 FQNEAQ (reference sequence). The CDR3 is CASSLNTASPQHF. In DNA form, the CDR3 reads TGTGCCAGCAGCTTGAACACCGCATCCCCCCAGCATTTT.

V and J are TRBV28 and TRBJ1-4; D is ambiguous. Trimming cost V 5 bases and J 4 bases, with 8 bases left between them. The CDR3 totals 13 residues. Germline CDR1 and CDR2: MDHEN and SYDVKM. The CDR3 bases are TGTGCCAGCAGTCCCGTAGTTAATGAAAAACTGTTTTTT. Translation: CASSPVVNEKLFF.

This chain uses TRBV12-3 or TRBV12-4 with TRBJ1-6, with 8 bases lining up with TRBD1. The junction had 1 base not matched to a gene; V was cut back by 9 bases and J by 6 bases. The length of the CDR3 is 12 residues. CDR3 sequence reads: CARDRGNSPLHF. In nucleotides, the CDR3 is TGTGCCAGAGACAGGGGTAATTCACCCCTCCACTTT.

The rearrangement joins TRBV25-1 to TRBJ2-5, with TRBD2 matching 7 bases. V shed 3 bases and J 5 bases; nucleotides not matched to a gene: 9. CDR1 MGHDK and CDR2 SYGVNS come from the germline V gene. The CDR3 runs 15 residues. CDR3 loop: CASSDMAGVSETQYF. The CDR3 nucleotides read TGTGCCAGCAGTGACATGGCGGGAGTCTCGGAGACCCAGTACTTC.

This rearrangement joins TRBV6-1 to TRBJ1-2, with 11 bases matching TRBD1. CDR3 length: 15 residues. The germline gives CDR1 MNHNS, CDR2 SASEGT. The V gene end was trimmed by 0 bases and the J gene end by 6 bases; junction bases not matched to a gene: 3. In nucleotides, the CDR3 is TGTGCCAGCAGTGAAGCGTGGACAGGGGGCAATGGCTACACCTTC. Translated: CASSEAWTGGNGYTF.

CDR3 protein: CASSLVSRENTEAFF. The CDR3 DNA reads TGTGCCAGCAGCTTAGTGAGCAGGGAGAACACTGAAGCTTTCTTT. V and J are TRBV11-2 and TRBJ1-1, with a weak D call TRBD1 (5 bases). This CDR3 is 15 amino acids long. Germline V gene data show CDR1 as SGHAT and CDR2 as FQNNGV. Trimming shortened V by 1 base and J by 1 base, and 10 bases separated the two germline ends.